One and the same sample provided the 15 T cell receptor beta chains below, sequenced in a study of T cells in localized non-small cell lung cancer. The protocol was immunoSEQ multiplex PCR, while the TCRdb copy is restricted to in-frame clones and leaves out a portion. This table holds about 74,000 clones, around 84% found once. The sample consisted of peripheral blood, taken before any cancer treatment. The origin of the receptors is a female donor older than 55 with stage I lung adenocarcinoma.

This sequence joins TRBV4-2 and TRBJ2-1; TRBD2 matches at 7 bases. The junction had 10 bases not matched to a gene; V was cut back by 2 bases and J by 6 bases. The CDR3 consists of 16 residues. Germline V gene data show CDR1 as LGHNA and CDR2 as YNFKEQ. The CDR3 region is CASSQSISGSTNEQFF. The CDR3, as DNA: TGTGCCAGCAGCCAATCAATTAGCGGGTCCACCAATGAGCAGTTCTTC.

The chain has TRBV10-3 and TRBJ2-2; D gene ambiguous. The CDR3 contains 14 residues. The germline V and J ends were trimmed by 1 base and 3 bases, with 6 bases remaining between them. CDR1 and CDR2 from the germline V gene are ENHRY and SYGVKD. The CDR3 is CAISELSDTGELFF. CDR3 DNA: TGTGCCATCAGTGAGTTGAGCGACACCGGGGAGCTGTTTTTT.

V gene TRBV2 combines with J gene TRBJ2-3, with D perhaps TRBD1 (5 bases). Trimming cost V 7 bases and J 2 bases, with 13 bases left between them. The length of the CDR3 is 14 residues. Germline V lookup: CDR1 SNHLY, CDR2 FYNNEI. CDR3 sequence reads: CASNVLRATDTQYF. CDR3 in DNA: TGTGCCAGCAACGTGCTCAGGGCCACAGATACGCAGTATTTT.

The chain joins TRBV19 to TRBJ1-2; D ambiguous. Trimming took 3 bases from V and 1 from J, leaving 6 bases between them. The CDR3 has 13 residues. Germline loops: CDR1 LNHDA, CDR2 SQIVND (reference sequence). CDR3 region: CASSMGLNYGYTF. In DNA, the CDR3 is TGTGCCAGTAGTATGGGCCTTAACTATGGCTACACCTTC.

The chain carries TRBV28 and TRBJ2-7; D is perhaps TRBD1 (6 bases). Trimming pared 6 bases from V and 2 bases from J, leaving 20 bases between. The CDR3 is made up of 16 amino acids. Germline CDR1 reads MDHEN; CDR2 reads SYDVKM. The chain's CDR3 is CASSPLDGDTTYEQYF. The CDR3 DNA is TGTGCCAGCAGCCCCTTAGATGGGGACACTACCTACGAGCAGTACTTC. The variable domain in full, with the rest retrieved from reference TRBV28 and TRBJ2-7, is DVKVTQSSRYLVKRTGEKVFLECVQDMDHENMFWYRQDPGLGLRLIYFSYDVKMKEKGDIPEGYSVSREKKERFSLILESASTNQTSMYLCASSPLDGDTTYEQYFGPGTRLTVT.

This sequence joins TRBV2 and TRBJ2-2; TRBD2 agrees at 10 bases. Trimming cost V 6 bases and J 3 bases; bases outside gene matches: 4. This CDR3 region has 15 residues. The germline CDR1 and CDR2 sequences are SNHLY and FYNNEI. The CDR3 DNA reads as TGTGCCAGCAGGCCAGCGGGGGGGCACACCGGGGAGCTGTTTTTT. This gives the protein CASRPAGGHTGELFF.

The chain joins TRBV19 to TRBJ1-2; no definite D call. Per germline, CDR1 LNHDA and CDR2 SQIVND (reference sequence). V was shortened by 5 bases and J by 8 bases, with 15 bases between the two germline ends. This CDR3 has 13 amino acids. CDR3 nucleotides: TGTGCCAGTAGTGCCCAATCCGGGCGGGGCTACACCTTC. Translating gives CASSAQSGRGYTF.

This clone showed up just a few times. This chain uses TRBV11-2 with TRBJ1-3, with D tentatively TRBD1 (6 bases). The CDR3 length is 16 residues. The germline V and J ends were trimmed by 2 bases and 2 bases, with 13 bases remaining between them. Germline-derived CDR1 and CDR2 are SGHAT and FQNNGV. The CDR3 loop is CASSLFTGLAGNTIYF. CDR3 nucleotide sequence: TGTGCCAGCAGCTTATTTACAGGGTTGGCTGGAAACACCATATATTTT.

V usage is TRBV11-2 and J usage is TRBJ1-4, with 9 bases that match TRBD1. The germline V gene encodes CDR1 SGHAT and CDR2 FQNNGV. V lost 4 bases and J lost 12; bases outside the gene matches: 6. This CDR3 contains 13 residues. The CDR3 coding sequence is TGTGCCAGCAGCTCTCCCGGGACAGGGCAACTGTTTTTT. Protein: CASSSPGTGQLFF.

The chain employs TRBV11-3 and TRBJ2-5, with 9 bases matching TRBD1. This CDR3 region has 17 residues. Germline-derived CDR1 and CDR2 are SGHNT and YENEEA. Trimming at V came to 5 bases and at J to 4 bases, leaving 14 bases not matched to a gene. Here the CDR3 reads CASSKRSLAGQGETQYF. The DNA for the CDR3 is TGTGCCAGCAGCAAAAGGTCACTGGCGGGACAGGGAGAGACCCAGTACTTC.

The rearrangement joins TRBV7-2 to TRBJ1-2, with D possibly matching TRBD1 (5 bases). Trimming pared 3 bases from V and 5 bases from J, leaving 10 bases between. CDR3 size: 13 residues. CDR1 is SGHTA and CDR2 is FQGNSA in the germline V gene. The CDR3 DNA follows: TGTGCCAGCAGCTTTTCAGGGAGATATGGCTACACCTTC. Its translation is CASSFSGRYGYTF.

J is TRBJ1-4 and V is TRBV5-1, with 7 bases fitting TRBD1. Germline CDR1 reads SGHRS; CDR2 reads YFSETQ. With V trimmed by 4 bases and J by 3 bases, 6 bases remained unmatched. The CDR3 has 15 residues. CDR3 amino acids: CASSPGGQPNEKLFF. As DNA, the CDR3 is TGCGCCAGCAGCCCTGGGGGACAGCCTAATGAAAAACTGTTTTTT.

This clone was observed a single time. The chain uses TRBV6-1 and TRBJ2-3; TRBD2 agrees at 11 bases. The CDR3 is 16 amino acids. Germline V gene lookup returns CDR1 MNHNS and CDR2 SASEGT. The junction had 9 bases not matched to a gene; V was cut back by 4 bases and J by 6 bases. The DNA of the CDR3 is TGTGCCAGCAGTGCGACCGGGACTAGCGGAGGGGATACGCAGTATTTT. Translated: CASSATGTSGGDTQYF.

The chain recombines TRBV2 with TRBJ1-2; D is unclear. V was shortened by 6 bases and J by 0 bases, with 5 bases between the two germline ends. The CDR3 sequence is 12 residues long. Germline lookup yields CDR1 SNHLY and CDR2 FYNNEI. CDR3 loop: CASSNTNYGYTF. The CDR3 DNA follows: TGTGCCAGCAGCAATACTAACTATGGCTACACCTTC.

The rearrangement links TRBV7-8 to TRBJ1-2, with D unclear. The V and J ends lost 3 bases and 3 bases respectively, with 8 bases between them. This CDR3 region has 13 residues. From germline, CDR1 is SGHVS and CDR2 FQNEAQ. Here the CDR3 DNA reads TGTGCCAGCAGCTTCCGGGCCGACTATGGCTACACCTTC. Protein: CASSFRADYGYTF.